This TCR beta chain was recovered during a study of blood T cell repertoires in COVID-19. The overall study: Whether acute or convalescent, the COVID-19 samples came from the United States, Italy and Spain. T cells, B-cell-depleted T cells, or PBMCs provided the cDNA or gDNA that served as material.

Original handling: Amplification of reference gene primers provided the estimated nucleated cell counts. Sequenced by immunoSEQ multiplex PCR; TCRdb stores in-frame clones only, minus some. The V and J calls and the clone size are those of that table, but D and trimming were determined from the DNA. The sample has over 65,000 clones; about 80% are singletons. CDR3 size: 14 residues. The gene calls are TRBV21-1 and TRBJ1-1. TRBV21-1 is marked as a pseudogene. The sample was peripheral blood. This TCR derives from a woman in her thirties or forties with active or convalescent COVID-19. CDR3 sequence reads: CASSQGGVNTEAFF. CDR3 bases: TGTGCCAGCAGTCAAGGGGGGGTGAACACTGAAGCTTTCTTT.